These T cell receptor beta chains were read from a single sample in a study of T cell repertoires in cytomegalovirus infection. TCRdb re-called the reads through MiXCR, storing one row per CDR3 protein. The table records 350,000 to 400,000 distinct CDR3 sequences, approximately 35% of them present only once. What these receptors recognize is not known. This specimen consisted of cultured PBMCs, obtained from culture after CMV antigen stimulation. Receptors originate from a human donor in good health (CMV status not recorded). Some clones in this sample may be carry-over from other donors' samples. Each CDR3 is given with its conserved first and last residue. A D gene is named only where the DNA matches it firmly. Clone size is not always given. Where it is, it says once, few, many or a class for expanded clones.

>NA|TRBV7-8|NA|TRBJ1-5
TGTGCCAGCAGCTTAGGCGATCCCCGAAGGAATCAGCCCCAGCATTTT
CASSLGDPRRNQPQHF
>NA|TRBV27|few|TRBJ2-1
TGTGCCAGCTCCCGGGCTAGCATCTACAATGAGCAGTTCTTC
CASSRASIYNEQFF
>TRBD1|TRBV2|NA|TRBJ2-1
TGTGCCAGCAGTCCGGGACAGCGAAACAATGAGCAGTTCTTC
CASSPGQRNNEQFF
>NA|TRBV27|NA|TRBJ2-5
TGTGCCAGCAGTCCCTGGGGTATTGGGGAGACCCAGTACTTC
CASSPWGIGETQYF
>NA|TRBV2|NA|TRBJ1-2
TGTGCCAGCGAGGGGAACTATGGCTACACCTTC
CASEGNYGYTF
>NA|TRBV11-3|NA|TRBJ2-1
TGTGCCAGCAGCCGCGGGCCCCCGGGGAACAATGAGCAGTTCTTC
CASSRGPPGNNEQFF
>NA|TRBV28|NA|TRBJ2-5
TGTGCCAGCAGTTATAAGACCCAGTACTTC
CASSYKTQYF
>TRBD1|TRBV20-1|few|TRBJ2-7
TGCAGTTCTTCTCCCGGGACAGGGATAGTCGAGCAGTACTTC
CSSSPGTGIVEQYF
>NA|TRBV6-6|NA|TRBJ2-5
TGTGCCAGCATTCAACAGGGAGAAGAGACCCAGTACTTC
CASIQQGEETQYF
>NA|TRBV4-1|NA|TRBJ2-7
TGCGCCAGCAGCCCCGACAGGCTCTGGGAGCAGTACTTC
CASSPDRLWEQYF
>NA|TRBV5-8|many|TRBJ2-3
TGTGCCAGCAGCTTGGGGTCTCGCACAGATACGCAGTATTTT
CASSLGSRTDTQYF
>TRBD2|TRBV7-2|many|TRBJ2-1
TGTGCCAGCAGCCTGAGACTAGCGGGCAATCCTCGCCTGTTCTTC
CASSLRLAGNPRLFF
>TRBD1|TRBV6-6|few|TRBJ1-1
TGTGCCAGCAGTAACGGACAGGTTGAAGCTTTCTTT
CASSNGQVEAFF
>TRBD2|TRBV5-5|NA|TRBJ2-3
TGTGCCAGCCGCGGACTAGCGGGAGTAGATACGCAGTATTTT
CASRGLAGVDTQYF
>NA|TRBV6-5|NA|TRBJ1-1
TGTGCCAGCAGTTACTCGTACGAGGGGTACGGCACTGAAGCTTTCTTT
CASSYSYEGYGTEAFF
>NA|TRBV23-1|NA|TRBJ2-7
TGCGCCAGACCGGACGTATCATACGAGCAGTACTTC
CARPDVSYEQYF
>NA|TRBV10-3|NA|TRBJ2-3
TGTGCCATCAGAGGGCTGAGCACAGATACGCAGTATTTT
CAIRGLSTDTQYF
>NA|TRBV7-2|few|TRBJ2-1
TGTGCCAGTACACCTTACAGAGAATACAATGAGCAGTTCTTC
CASTPYREYNEQFF
>TRBD1|TRBV7-9|few|TRBJ1-5
TGTGCCAGCAGCGGGGAGACAGGGGTTCAGCCCCAGCATTTT
CASSGETGVQPQHF
>TRBD1|TRBV6-1|NA|TRBJ1-5
TGTGCCAGCCTTCCGGGACAGGGTCATGGCAATCAGCCCCAGCATTTT
CASLPGQGHGNQPQHF
>NA|TRBV6-1|medium-sized|TRBJ1-5
TGTGCCAGCAGCCTGATGTTTCAGGGGAGTCAGCCCCAGCATTTT
CASSLMFQGSQPQHF
>TRBD1|TRBV6-2/TRBV6-3|NA|TRBJ1-1
TGTGCCAGCAGTCCTCGACAGGGGGCTCGGGACACTGAAGCTTTCTTT
CASSPRQGARDTEAFF
>TRBD2|TRBV7-2|NA|TRBJ2-7
TGTGCCAGCAGCCCACGAGGGCTAGCGGGGGCCTACGAGCAGTACTTC
CASSPRGLAGAYEQYF
>NA|TRBV7-2|few|TRBJ2-5
TGTGCCAGCAGCCCGGAGACAGGTCAAGAGACCCAGTACTTC
CASSPETGQETQYF
>NA|TRBV20-1|NA|TRBJ1-1
TGCAGTGCTAGAGAAGGGTATTCCGGGGGTGGCACTGAAGCTTTCTTT
CSAREGYSGGGTEAFF
>NA|TRBV11-2|few|TRBJ1-2
TGTGCCAGCAGCCTTGACGGGGGCTCCAGGGCGATCTATGGCTACACCTTC
CASSLDGGSRAIYGYTF
>TRBD1|TRBV6-5|few|TRBJ1-1
TGTGCCAGCAGTCCAATCTCAGGGGGCACTGAAGCTTTCTTT
CASSPISGGTEAFF
>TRBD1|TRBV20-1|NA|TRBJ2-7
TGCAGTGCTCGGACAGGGCCCCCGGTCTACGAGCAGTACTTC
CSARTGPPVYEQYF
>TRBD2|TRBV7-8|many|TRBJ2-1
TGTGCCAGCAGCTCCCGAATCGGACTAGCGGGAGGGCTTGAGCAGTTCTTC
CASSSRIGLAGGLEQFF
>NA|TRBV7-3|few|TRBJ1-1
TGTGCCAGCAGCTTATATGAGAACACTGAAGCTTTCTTT
CASSLYENTEAFF
>TRBD2|TRBV11-2|NA|TRBJ2-2
TGTGCCAGCAGCTTAGATCGCACTAGCGTTCTGACCGGGGAGCTGTTTTTT
CASSLDRTSVLTGELFF
>NA|TRBV6-2/TRBV6-3|NA|TRBJ2-5
TGTGCCAGCAGATTCGGGGAGATAGAGACCCAGTACTTC
CASRFGEIETQYF
>NA|TRBV20-1|few|TRBJ2-1
TGCAGTGCTAGACTAGGCACTAGCTCCTACAATGAGCAGTTCTTC
CSARLGTSSYNEQFF
>NA|TRBV15|NA|TRBJ2-2
TGTGCCACCAGCAGAGATAGGGGTCTCTCCGGGGAGCTGTTTTTT
CATSRDRGLSGELFF
>TRBD2|TRBV7-9|NA|TRBJ2-3
TGTGCCAGCAGCTTACGGACTAGCGGGAGCACAGATTCGCAGTATTTT
CASSLRTSGSTDSQYF
>NA|TRBV7-2|few|TRBJ2-2
TGTGCCAGCAGCTCACAGGGATACACCGGGGAGCTGTTTTTT
CASSSQGYTGELFF
>NA|TRBV19|few|TRBJ2-2
TGTGCCAGTATGGGAGTCTCCGGGGACACCGGGGAGCTGTTTTTT
CASMGVSGDTGELFF